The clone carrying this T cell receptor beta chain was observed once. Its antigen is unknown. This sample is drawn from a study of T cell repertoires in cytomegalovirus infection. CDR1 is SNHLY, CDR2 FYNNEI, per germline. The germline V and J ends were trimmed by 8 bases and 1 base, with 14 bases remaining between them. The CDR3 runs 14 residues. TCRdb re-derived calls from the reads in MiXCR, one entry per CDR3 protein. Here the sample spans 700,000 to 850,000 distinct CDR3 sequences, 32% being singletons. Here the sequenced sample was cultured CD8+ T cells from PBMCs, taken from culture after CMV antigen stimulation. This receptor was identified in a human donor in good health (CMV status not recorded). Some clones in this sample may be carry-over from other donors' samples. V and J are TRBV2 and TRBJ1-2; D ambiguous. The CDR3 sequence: CASSKGSFNYGYTF. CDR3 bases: TGTGCCAGCTCCAAAGGCAGTTTTAACTATGGCTACACCTTC.